The 10 T cell receptor beta chains below were found in one sample sequenced in a study of blood T cell repertoires in COVID-19 (dated by TCRdb to about 2020). Receptor amplification or capture employed the immunoSEQ multiplex PCR assay. TCRdb took this table from immuneACCESS and kept in-frame rearrangements with V and J called. Such tables lack part of the clones; where checked against another copy, unresolved V genes explain under half of the gap, and the rest is unexplained. Counted in this sample were some 260,000 clones; more than 70% of them appeared once. 0.99% of the sample goes to the ten largest clones. Sequenced material: peripheral blood. These receptors originate from a woman aged 35 to 49 who had recovered from COVID-19.

The chain is built from TRBV3-1 (or the pseudogene TRBV3-2) and TRBJ2-7, with TRBD1 matching over 9 bases. Germline CDR1 LGHDT, CDR2 YNNKEL (reference sequence). This CDR3 spans 13 amino acids. With 9 bases clipped from V and 2 bases from J, the junction kept 5 bases outside the gene matches. CDR3 loop: CARSWDRAYEQYV. As DNA, the CDR3 is TGTGCCAGATCCTGGGACAGGGCCTACGAGCAGTACGTC.

The genes are TRBV6-1 and TRBJ2-2, with 7 bases that match TRBD2. The CDR3 is 14 residues long. Losses at the gene ends were 6 bases for V and 1 base for J; bases not matched to a gene: 2. Germline CDR1 and CDR2: MNHNS and SASEGT. CDR3 sequence (DNA): TGTGCCAGCAGGCGCGGGGGGAACACCGGGGAGCTGTTTTTT. Amino acid sequence: CASRRGGNTGELFF.

The rearrangement links TRBV19 to TRBJ1-5, with D perhaps matching TRBD1 (5 bases). V was cut by 2 bases and J by 2 bases, with 22 bases left in between. In germline, CDR1 is LNHDA, CDR2 SQIVND (reference sequence). This CDR3 has 19 residues. CDR3 sequence (DNA): TGTGCCAGTAGTATATCCACCGGGGGTCGGTCGTTTGGCAATCAGCCCCAGCATTTT. It yields the protein CASSISTGGRSFGNQPQHF.

The chain links TRBV6-5 to TRBJ2-1; D is unresolved. V dropped 8 bases and J dropped 10 bases, with 15 bases sitting between them. Germline V gene data show CDR1 as MNHEY and CDR2 as SVGAGI. The CDR3 has 12 residues. CDR3 nucleotide sequence: TGTGCCAGCGGGCCAAGTCCTGGGGAGCAGTTCTTC. Its protein is CASGPSPGEQFF.

V is TRBV5-1 and J is TRBJ1-5; a weak D match, TRBD1 (5 bases). Per germline, CDR1 SGHRS and CDR2 YFSETQ. The CDR3 runs to 15 residues. V lost 4 bases and J 2 bases, leaving 13 bases between the germline ends. CDR3 nucleotide sequence: TGCGCCAGCAGCCCCGGGGGGGTAGGCAATCAGCCCCAGCATTTT. Encoded protein: CASSPGGVGNQPQHF.

This clone was counted between two and nine times. The gene calls are TRBV5-4 and TRBJ1-2, with TRBD1 identical over 7 bases. The CDR3 covers 14 residues. The ends lost 4 bases at V and 8 bases at J; junction bases unmatched: 11. Germline V gene data show CDR1 as SGHNT and CDR2 as YYREEE (reference sequence). This chain's CDR3 is CASSPRQDRWGYTF. The CDR3, as DNA: TGTGCCAGCAGCCCACGGCAGGACAGGTGGGGCTACACCTTC.

The gene calls are TRBV6-1 and TRBJ2-3; 10 nucleotides line up with TRBD2. Germline V gene lookup returns CDR1 MNHNS and CDR2 SASEGT. The length of the CDR3 is 15 residues. V lost 2 bases and J lost 4; bases outside the gene matches: 3. The CDR3 DNA sequence: TGTGCCAGCAGTGAAAATAGCGGGAGGTCAGATACGCAGTATTTT. It codes for CASSENSGRSDTQYF.

This clone has a handful of counts. This chain joins TRBV30 and TRBJ1-3; a weak D match, TRBD1 (5 bases). This CDR3 has 16 amino acids. Looked up from germline, CDR1 is GTSNPN and CDR2 is SVGIG (reference sequence). Trimming pared 1 base from V and 2 bases from J, leaving 15 bases between. The CDR3 coding sequence is TGTGCCTGGAGTGGAATCGGTGGGGGGGCTGGAAACACCATATATTTT. Translation: CAWSGIGGGAGNTIYF.

This chain links TRBV12-3 or TRBV12-4 with TRBJ1-4; D perhaps matches TRBD1 (5 bases). CDR3 length: 12 amino acids. V was trimmed by 8 bases and J by 8 bases, leaving 12 bases between them. The CDR3 DNA follows: TGTGCCAGCGGGGGGAGGGGCGAAAAACTGTTTTTT. Its protein is CASGGRGEKLFF.

The chain recombines TRBV7-2 with TRBJ2-5; D unresolved. In germline, CDR1 is SGHTA, CDR2 FQGNSA. The CDR3 length is 11 residues. V lost 8 bases, J lost 5 bases, and 9 bases lay in between. As DNA, the CDR3 is TGTGCCAGCGGGCCCCGGGAGACCCAGTACTTC. This gives the protein CASGPRETQYF.